What follows are 18 T cell receptor beta chains derived from one specimen sequenced in a study of monozygotic twins with cystic fibrosis. Libraries were prepared by immunoSEQ multiplex PCR; TCRdb keeps only in-frame clonotypes and omits some of them. Seen here are 13,000 or so clones, 75% to 90% observed once, and the top ten hold around 0.8%. The sequenced sample was blood. These receptors were collected from a boy between 5 and 17 years old with cystic fibrosis.

The chain links TRBV28 to TRBJ2-7; D might be TRBD1 (7 bases). With 5 bases removed from V and 3 bases from J, the gap between germline ends came to 11 bases. The CDR3 loop spans 13 amino acids. Germline values: CDR1 MDHEN, CDR2 SYDVKM. The chain's CDR3 is CASSPGDSYEQYF. As DNA, the CDR3 is TGTGCCAGCAGTCCGGGGGACAGCTACGAGCAGTACTTC.

V gene TRBV28 combines with J gene TRBJ2-3; a weak D match, TRBD2 (6 bases). CDR3 length: 13 residues. Trimming removed 5 bases from V and 4 bases from J, with 10 bases in between. The V gene's germline CDR1 is MDHEN and CDR2 SYDVKM. The CDR3: CASSGWGADTQYF. The DNA for the CDR3 is TGTGCCAGCAGTGGTTGGGGGGCAGATACGCAGTATTTT.

The rearrangement joins TRBV11-2 to TRBJ2-3; TRBD2 agrees at 10 bases. There are 16 residues in the CDR3. Unmatched junction bases numbered 9, after V lost 5 bases and J lost 4 bases. Germline V CDR1 and CDR2: SGHAT, FQNNGV. The DNA for the CDR3 is TGTGCCAGCAGCCCCTTAAGCGGGAGGGGGGCAGATACGCAGTATTTT. Translation: CASSPLSGRGADTQYF.

V usage is TRBV6-6 and J usage is TRBJ1-6, with 7 bases fitting TRBD1. CDR3 size: 15 residues. The J segment lost 8 bases and the V segment lost 6 bases, leaving 10 bases of the junction unmatched. Germline values: CDR1 MNHNY, CDR2 SVGAGI (reference sequence). The CDR3 protein is CASRDAGTVDSPLHF. CDR3 bases: TGTGCCAGCAGGGACGCCGGGACAGTGGATTCACCCCTCCACTTT.

V and J are TRBV5-5 and TRBJ1-3; D not certain. This CDR3 is built from 14 residues. Trimming left V 4 bases short and J 0 bases short, with 8 bases between. Germline V gives CDR1 SGHKS, CDR2 YYEKEE (reference sequence). The CDR3 is CASSADISGNTIYF. CDR3 in DNA: TGTGCCAGCAGCGCTGACATCTCTGGAAACACCATATATTTT.

The chain uses TRBV4-2 and TRBJ2-6; D might be TRBD1 (6 bases). From germline, CDR1 is LGHNA and CDR2 YNFKEQ. Trimming cost V 0 bases and J 2 bases, with 8 bases left between them. The CDR3 has 16 amino acids. CDR3 loop: CASSQDGTTGANVLTF. Written as DNA, the CDR3 is TGTGCCAGCAGCCAAGATGGGACAACTGGGGCCAACGTCCTGACTTTC.

The gene calls are TRBV4-2 and TRBJ2-3; the match to TRBD1 covers 7 bases. V was clipped by 3 bases and J by 0 bases; unmatched bases: 12. Germline CDR1 and CDR2: LGHNA and YNFKEQ. The CDR3 has 18 amino acids. The CDR3 loop is CASSQDILGQPSTDTQYF. CDR3 DNA: TGTGCCAGCAGCCAGGATATCCTGGGACAGCCTAGCACAGATACGCAGTATTTT.

The rearrangement uses TRBV5-5 and TRBJ2-1, with D perhaps TRBD2 (5 bases). The V and J ends lost 0 bases and 1 base respectively, with 11 bases between them. The germline V gene has CDR1 SGHKS and CDR2 YYEKEE (reference sequence). CDR3 length: 16 amino acids. The chain's CDR3 is CASSLGPEASYNEQFF. As DNA, the CDR3 is TGTGCCAGCAGCTTGGGTCCGGAGGCGTCCTACAATGAGCAGTTCTTC. Variable domain in full (rest from reference TRBV5-5 and TRBJ2-1): DAGVTQSPTHLIKTRGQQVTLRCSPISGHKSVSWYQQVLGQGPQFIFQYYEKEERGRGNFPDRFSARQFPNYSSELNVNALLLGDSALYLCASSLGPEASYNEQFFGPGTRLTVL.

V is TRBV6-4 and J is TRBJ1-5, with no clear D. Looked up from germline, CDR1 is MRHNA and CDR2 is SNTAGT. The CDR3 totals 13 residues. V lost 9 bases and J lost 3, with 12 bases in between. The CDR3 DNA is TGTGCCAGAATCGGGCAGTTCAATCAGCCCCAGCATTTT. Protein sequence: CARIGQFNQPQHF.

The chain carries TRBV28 and TRBJ2-1; no clear D gene. Trimming pared 4 bases from V and 6 bases from J, leaving 13 bases between. Germline V lookup: CDR1 MDHEN, CDR2 SYDVKM. CDR3 length equals 14 residues. The CDR3 sequence: CASSSLSSFNEQFF. CDR3 bases: TGTGCCAGCAGTTCGCTTTCTAGTTTCAATGAGCAGTTCTTC.

The chain combines TRBV18 with TRBJ1-5; maybe TRBD1 (6 bases). V lost 3 bases and J lost 6, with 12 bases in between. This CDR3 comprises 14 residues. In germline, CDR1 is KGHSH, CDR2 LQKENI. The CDR3 region is CASSPRQVGQPQHF. The CDR3 DNA sequence: TGTGCCAGCTCACCTCGACAGGTTGGTCAGCCCCAGCATTTT.

V is TRBV6-8 and J is TRBJ2-3; D is uncertain. Trimming left V 8 bases short and J 2 bases short, with 8 bases between. This CDR3 contains 12 residues. The V gene's germline CDR1 is MNHGY and CDR2 SAAAGT. The CDR3 here is CASLWHTDTQYF. For the CDR3, the DNA is TGTGCCAGCCTGTGGCACACAGATACGCAGTATTTT.

The rearrangement links TRBV6-5 to TRBJ1-2; D may be TRBD1 (5 bases). Germline V gives CDR1 MNHEY, CDR2 SVGAGI. The ends were cut back, 0 bases at V and 2 bases at J, with 10 bases in the middle. This CDR3 is built from 15 residues. CDR3 in amino acids: CASSYSYAGNYGYTF. The CDR3 DNA sequence: TGTGCCAGCAGTTACTCGTATGCAGGGAACTATGGCTACACCTTC.

The V gene is TRBV7-9, the J gene TRBJ1-2; D call uncertain. From germline, CDR1 is SEHNR and CDR2 FQNEAQ (reference sequence). The ends were cut back, 1 base at V and 5 bases at J, with 17 bases in the middle. CDR3 length equals 16 residues. CDR3: CASSLVRVGLSYGYTF. In DNA form, the CDR3 reads TGTGCCAGCAGCTTAGTACGGGTTGGGTTATCATATGGCTACACCTTC.

V gene TRBV7-9 combines with J gene TRBJ1-2, with 9 nucleotides matching TRBD1. V lost 5 bases, J lost 5 bases, and 12 bases stayed unmatched. The CDR3 consists of 16 residues. CDR1 and CDR2 from the germline V gene are SEHNR and FQNEAQ (reference sequence). The CDR3 nucleotides read TGTGCCAGCAGCCAAGGGACAGGGTCGTTGGAGTATGGCTACACCTTC. It codes for CASSQGTGSLEYGYTF.

This clone was seen a single time. This sequence joins TRBV4-1 and TRBJ2-1, with 13 bases identical to TRBD2. Trimming cost V 0 bases and J 6 bases; bases outside gene matches: 8. The CDR3 covers 18 residues. From germline, CDR1 is MGHRA and CDR2 YSYEKL. This chain's CDR3 is CASSQDPLAGGLSNEQFF. Here the CDR3 DNA reads TGCGCCAGCAGCCAAGACCCACTAGCGGGGGGGCTGTCCAATGAGCAGTTCTTC.

This chain links TRBV7-2 with TRBJ2-3; 7 positions match TRBD2. The CDR3 contains 15 residues. Germline CDR1 SGHTA, CDR2 FQGNSA. The V segment lost 3 bases and the J segment 9 bases; nucleotides outside the gene matches: 12. CDR3 loop: CASSFSGRGVGTQYF. The CDR3 DNA reads TGTGCCAGCAGCTTTAGCGGGCGTGGGGTAGGGACGCAGTATTTT.

The table lists this clone with a count of one. Germline and junction disagree at one end, which may indicate a read error. V gene TRBV6-1 combines with J gene TRBJ2-3; 13 nucleotides agree with TRBD2. Germline V gene lookup returns CDR1 MNHNS and CDR2 SASEGT. The CDR3 is 16 residues long. CDR3 protein: CASREGTSGASGTQYF. For the CDR3, the DNA is TGTGCCAGCAGGGAAGGGACTAGCGGGGCCTCCGGTACGCAGTATTTT.